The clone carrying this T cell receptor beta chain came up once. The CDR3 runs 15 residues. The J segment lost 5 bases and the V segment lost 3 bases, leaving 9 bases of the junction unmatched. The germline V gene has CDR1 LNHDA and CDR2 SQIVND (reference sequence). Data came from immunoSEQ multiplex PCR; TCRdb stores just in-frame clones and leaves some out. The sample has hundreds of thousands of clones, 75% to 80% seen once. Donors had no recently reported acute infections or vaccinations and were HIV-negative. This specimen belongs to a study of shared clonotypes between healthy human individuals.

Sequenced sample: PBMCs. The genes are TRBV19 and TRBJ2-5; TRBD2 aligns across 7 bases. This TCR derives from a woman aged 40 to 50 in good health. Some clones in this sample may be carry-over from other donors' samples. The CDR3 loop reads CASSIHRGRAETQYF. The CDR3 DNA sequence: TGTGCCAGTAGTATTCACCGAGGGAGGGCCGAGACCCAGTACTTC.